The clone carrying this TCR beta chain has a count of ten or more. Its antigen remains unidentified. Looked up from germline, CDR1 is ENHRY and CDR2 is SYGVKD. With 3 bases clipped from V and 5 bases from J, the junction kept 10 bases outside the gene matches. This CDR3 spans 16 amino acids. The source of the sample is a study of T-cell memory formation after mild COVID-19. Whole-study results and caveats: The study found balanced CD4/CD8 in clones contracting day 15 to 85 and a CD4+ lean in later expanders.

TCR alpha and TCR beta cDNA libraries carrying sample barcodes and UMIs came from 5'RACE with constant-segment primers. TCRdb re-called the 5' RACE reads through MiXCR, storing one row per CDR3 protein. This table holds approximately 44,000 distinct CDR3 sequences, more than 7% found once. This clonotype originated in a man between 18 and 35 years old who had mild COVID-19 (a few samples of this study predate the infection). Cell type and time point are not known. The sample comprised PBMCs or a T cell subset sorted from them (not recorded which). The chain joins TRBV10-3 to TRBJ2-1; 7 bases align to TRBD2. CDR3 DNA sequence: TGTGCCATCAGTGATGAAGGCGGGGGAATCAACAATGAGCAGTTCTTC. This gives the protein CAISDEGGGINNEQFF.